These 26 T cell receptor beta chains originate from one sample sequenced in a study of long-term antiretroviral therapy in people with HIV (dated by TCRdb to 2022 to 2024). Sequencing of the TRB variable region was done with the immunoSEQ hsTCRB v3.0 assay at survey level resolution. TCRdb carries this immuneACCESS record with in-frame sequences only. Its versions omit some clonotypes, under half of them owing to an unresolved V gene in the studies checked, with the rest unexplained. The sample has 30,000 to 35,000 clones on record, approximately 75% of them singletons. 3% to 4% of the sample lies in the top ten. The sequenced sample was unsorted PBMCs, obtained 3 years after starting antiretroviral therapy. The receptor source for this set is a man in his fifties with HIV.

The chain carries TRBV5-6 and TRBJ2-2; the D gene is possibly TRBD1 (5 bases). The V and J ends lost 4 bases and 6 bases respectively, with 7 bases between them. The germline V gene encodes CDR1 SGHDT and CDR2 YYEEEE. The CDR3 spans 12 residues. The CDR3 DNA sequence: TGTGCCAGCAGCGGGGCAGCCGGGGAGCTGTTTTTT. Its translation is CASSGAAGELFF.

This clone was picked up a small number of times. The gene calls are TRBV5-5 and TRBJ1-1; D perhaps matches TRBD1 (6 bases). The CDR3 spans 17 residues. Germline CDR1 is SGHKS and CDR2 is YYEKEE (reference sequence). Between the trimmed V and J ends, which lost 0 bases and 0 bases, there was a span of 15 bases. CDR3 loop: CASSLDGQLLMNTEAFF. DNA for the CDR3: TGTGCCAGCAGCTTGGACGGACAGCTCCTGATGAACACTGAAGCTTTCTTT.

This chain joins TRBV18 and TRBJ2-7, with 9 bases fitting TRBD1. This CDR3 has 13 amino acids. The germline V gene encodes CDR1 KGHSH and CDR2 LQKENI. With V trimmed by 5 bases and J by 5 bases, 4 bases remained unmatched. Here the CDR3 reads CASSSGQGNEQYF. The CDR3 region has the DNA TGTGCCAGCTCATCAGGACAGGGGAACGAGCAGTACTTC.

The gene calls are TRBV2 and TRBJ2-7, with TRBD2 matching 11 bases. Looked up from germline, CDR1 is SNHLY and CDR2 is FYNNEI. CDR3 length: 15 residues. With V trimmed by 2 bases and J by 4 bases, 4 bases remained unmatched. The CDR3 is CASSELAGGLYEQYF. CDR3 nucleotide sequence: TGTGCCAGCAGTGAATTAGCGGGGGGGTTGTACGAGCAGTACTTC.

V usage is TRBV18 and J usage is TRBJ1-5; D is ambiguous. Trimming stripped 2 bases from V and 0 bases from J, with 11 bases between. The CDR3 runs 16 residues. Germline CDR1 is KGHSH and CDR2 is LQKENI. The CDR3 bases are TGTGCCAGCTCACCAACGGGTCCCTATAGCAATCAGCCCCAGCATTTT. Its translation: CASSPTGPYSNQPQHF.

This clone was detected a few times. The CDR3 sequence: CASTAVGKLFF. The CDR3 DNA reads TGTGCCAGCACCGCGGTTGGAAAACTGTTTTTT. The genes are TRBV25-1 and TRBJ1-4; D is undetermined. This CDR3 is 11 amino acids long. Trimming removed 7 bases at V and 10 bases at J, with 10 bases between. CDR1 and CDR2 from the germline V gene are MGHDK and SYGVNS.

This clone was seen a single time. The genes are TRBV7-2 and TRBJ2-7, with 9 bases identical to TRBD1. Germline V gene sequence: CDR1 SGHTA, CDR2 FQGNSA. CDR3 length: 15 amino acids. V was clipped by 3 bases and J by 1 base; unmatched bases: 4. CDR3 bases: TGTGCCAGCAGCTTGTCGGGACAGGGATCCTACGAGCAGTACTTC. Translation gives CASSLSGQGSYEQYF. The full variable domain, with the rest looked up from reference TRBV7-2 and TRBJ2-7, is GAGVSQSPSNKVTEKGKDVELRCDPISGHTALYWYRQSLGQGLEFLIYFQGNSAPDKSGLPSDRFSAERTGGSVSTLTIQRTQQEDSAVYLCASSLSGQGSYEQYFGPGTRLTVT.

This rearrangement joins TRBV7-2 to TRBJ2-7; D tentatively fits TRBD1 or TRBD2 (7 bases each). CDR1 is SGHTA and CDR2 is FQGNSA in the germline V gene. The CDR3 totals 14 residues. The V gene lost 4 bases and the J gene lost 4 bases, with 14 bases spanning the gap. The CDR3 DNA is TGTGCCAGCAGCTCGCGACAGGGAGGGTACGAGCAGTACTTC. Translating it yields CASSSRQGGYEQYF.

This clone was found a few times. The chain is built from TRBV7-2 and TRBJ2-7; D is unclear. Germline CDR1 is SGHTA and CDR2 is FQGNSA. V was pared by 4 bases and J by 2 bases, with 6 bases between. The CDR3 is 12 residues long. CDR3 DNA sequence: TGTGCCAGCAGCTCGGTCCCCTACGAGCAGTACTTC. Amino acids: CASSSVPYEQYF.

This clone was counted a single time. This rearrangement joins TRBV29-1 to TRBJ1-4; TRBD1 matches 8 bases. From germline, CDR1 is SQVTM and CDR2 ANQGSEA. CDR3 size: 12 residues. V lost 4 bases, J lost 11 bases, and 6 bases stayed unmatched. CDR3: CSVGLTGGKLFF. The CDR3 nucleotides are TGCAGCGTTGGCCTCACAGGGGGGAAACTGTTTTTT. The entire variable domain, with the rest obtained from reference TRBV29-1 and TRBJ1-4, is as follows: SAVISQKPSRDICQRGTSLTIQCQVDSQVTMMFWYRQQPGQSLTLIATANQGSEATYESGFVIDKFPISRPNLTFSTLTVSNMSPEDSSIYLCSVGLTGGKLFFGSGTQLSVL.

J is TRBJ2-3 and V is TRBV15; D unclear. The CDR3 sequence is 12 residues long. In germline, CDR1 is LNHNV, CDR2 YYDKDF (reference sequence). Trimming took off 3 bases at V and 5 bases at J, with 6 bases between the two ends. The CDR3 DNA follows: TGTGCCACCAGCAGCTATGGAGATACGCAGTATTTT. Residues: CATSSYGDTQYF.

This clone appeared a few times. The chain links TRBV6-6 to TRBJ1-6; a possible D gene is TRBD1 (5 bases). V was shortened by 7 bases and J by 8 bases, with 15 bases between the two germline ends. This CDR3 contains 14 residues. Germline V gene sequence: CDR1 MNHNY, CDR2 SVGAGI (reference sequence). The CDR3 region is CASISPGNDSPLHF. The CDR3 nucleotides are TGTGCCAGCATTTCGCCAGGGAACGATTCACCCCTCCACTTT.

The rearrangement links TRBV9 to TRBJ2-3, with D possibly being TRBD1 (6 bases). CDR1 SGDLS and CDR2 YYNGEE come from the germline V gene. V was trimmed by 0 bases and J by 1 base, leaving 18 bases between them. The CDR3 length is 18 residues. CDR3 nucleotides: TGTGCCAGCAGCGTAGCTGCCTACGCAGGGGCCGGCACAGATACGCAGTATTTT. Its translation is CASSVAAYAGAGTDTQYF. Variable domain in full (rest from reference TRBV9 and TRBJ2-3): DSGVTQTPKHLITATGQRVTLRCSPRSGDLSVYWYQQSLDQGLQFLIQYYNGEERAKGNILERFSAQQFPDLHSELNLSSLELGDSALYFCASSVAAYAGAGTDTQYFGPGTRLTVL.

The rearrangement uses TRBV11-2 and TRBJ2-4, with D tentatively TRBD2 (6 bases). Germline-derived CDR1 and CDR2 are SGHAT and FQNNGV. V was cut by 5 bases and J by 9 bases, with 11 bases left in between. The CDR3 spans 12 residues. The chain's CDR3 is CASSDLGGIQYF. Here the CDR3 DNA reads TGTGCCAGCAGCGACCTGGGAGGCATTCAGTACTTC.

A single count supports this clone. The V call is TRBV9, the J call TRBJ2-7; D possibly corresponds to TRBD1 (6 bases). The CDR3 has 15 amino acids. Trimming removed 0 bases from V and 3 bases from J, with 13 bases in between. CDR1 and CDR2 from the germline V gene are SGDLS and YYNGEE. CDR3 nucleotide sequence: TGTGCCAGCAGCGTAGCGGCCGTAGGGGGCTACGAGCAGTACTTC. Protein product: CASSVAAVGGYEQYF.

V and J are TRBV7-9 and TRBJ1-2, with D perhaps matching TRBD1 (5 bases). This CDR3 comprises 13 residues. The V and J ends lost 5 bases and 7 bases respectively, with 14 bases between them. The germline V gene encodes CDR1 SEHNR and CDR2 FQNEAQ (reference sequence). This CDR3 reads CASSPGRAFGYTF. The CDR3 nucleotides are TGTGCCAGCAGCCCGGGACGGGCATTTGGCTACACCTTC.

J is TRBJ2-7 and V is TRBV7-9, with 12 positions matching TRBD2. The CDR3 runs 17 residues. Per the germline V gene, CDR1 is SEHNR and CDR2 is FQNEAQ (reference sequence). Trimming at V came to 5 bases and at J to 5 bases, leaving 13 bases not matched to a gene. The CDR3 region is CASSIYGLAGFSNEQYF. The CDR3 coding sequence is TGTGCCAGCAGCATTTACGGACTAGCGGGATTCTCGAACGAGCAGTACTTC.

The rearrangement uses TRBV19 and TRBJ1-1; no firm D call. Deletions cut 1 base from V and 1 base from J, with 13 bases between. The CDR3 extends over 16 amino acids. From germline, CDR1 is LNHDA and CDR2 SQIVND (reference sequence). CDR3 coding DNA: TGTGCCAGTAGTATAGGAGACATATGGAGGAACACTGAAGCTTTCTTT. This translates into CASSIGDIWRNTEAFF.

V and J are TRBV18 and TRBJ2-5; no clear D. CDR3 length: 13 residues. The V gene's germline CDR1 is KGHSH and CDR2 LQKENI. V was clipped by 4 bases and J by 2 bases, with 8 bases between them. CDR3 loop: CASSLGIQETQYF. For the CDR3, the DNA is TGTGCCAGCTCACTGGGGATACAAGAGACCCAGTACTTC.

The V gene is TRBV6-5, the J gene TRBJ2-7; possible D gene TRBD1, 5 bases. V gave up 2 bases and J gave up 4 bases, with 9 bases separating them. The CDR3 is 13 amino acids. Germline V lookup: CDR1 MNHEY, CDR2 SVGAGI. CDR3 protein: CASSYLQGYEQYF. The DNA for the CDR3 is TGTGCCAGCAGTTACCTTCAGGGATACGAGCAGTACTTC.

V gene TRBV4-3 combines with J gene TRBJ1-6; a possible D gene is TRBD1 (6 bases). The V end was cut by 4 bases, the J end by 14 bases, with 21 bases between. CDR1 is LGHNA and CDR2 is YSLEER in the germline V gene. The CDR3 spans 15 residues. The CDR3 DNA sequence: TGCGCCAGCAGCCGCGCGGACAGCCGAAGAACGGCCCTCCACTTT. This gives the protein CASSRADSRRTALHF.

This clone showed up just a few times. V usage is TRBV28 and J usage is TRBJ1-2; D might be TRBD1 (6 bases). Deletions cut 4 bases from V and 0 bases from J, with 15 bases between. The germline gives CDR1 MDHEN, CDR2 SYDVKM. The CDR3 runs 16 residues. CDR3 sequence: CASSSSRGSANYGYTF. The CDR3 DNA reads TGTGCCAGCAGTTCCTCCAGGGGAAGCGCTAACTATGGCTACACCTTC.

The chain employs TRBV13 and TRBJ2-3, with D perhaps matching TRBD1 (5 bases). The V gene lost 5 bases and the J gene lost 2 bases, with 17 bases spanning the gap. This CDR3 contains 16 residues. Germline lookup yields CDR1 PRHDT and CDR2 FYEKMQ (reference sequence). The CDR3 sequence is CASSRPGYGATDTQYF. The CDR3 DNA reads TGTGCCAGCAGCCGTCCAGGTTATGGGGCCACAGATACGCAGTATTTT.

This clone was seen a few times. The chain is built from TRBV7-9 and TRBJ1-2; 9 nucleotides match TRBD1. Trimming removed 0 bases from V and 4 bases from J; junction bases left unmatched: 3. The CDR3 is 15 amino acids. CDR1 is SEHNR, CDR2 FQNEAQ, per germline (reference sequence). The CDR3 DNA is TGTGCCAGCAGCTTAGCCGGGACAGGGAGCTATGGCTACACCTTC. The encoded protein is CASSLAGTGSYGYTF. The whole variable domain, remainder taken from reference TRBV7-9 and TRBJ1-2, is DTGVSQNPRHKITKRGQNVTFRCDPISEHNRLYWYRQTLGQGPEFLTYFQNEAQLEKSRLLSDRFSAERPKGSFSTLEIQRTEQGDSAMYLCASSLAGTGSYGYTFGSGTRLTVV.

The chain employs TRBV19 and TRBJ2-3; perhaps TRBD1 as D (5 bases). Germline lookup yields CDR1 LNHDA and CDR2 SQIVND (reference sequence). The V and J ends lost 3 bases and 5 bases respectively, with 6 bases between them. This CDR3 comprises 12 residues. The CDR3 DNA is TGTGCCAGTAGTATTAGGGGAGATACGCAGTATTTT. Translated, it gives CASSIRGDTQYF.

The sample holds one count of this clone. The chain couples TRBV7-3 to TRBJ2-3; D is ambiguous. The germline gives CDR1 SGHTA, CDR2 FQGTGA. The CDR3 runs to 13 residues. Trimming removed 5 bases at V and 3 bases at J, with 9 bases between. The CDR3: CASSLVETDTQYF. In nucleotides, the CDR3 is TGTGCCAGCAGCCTGGTAGAAACAGATACGCAGTATTTT.